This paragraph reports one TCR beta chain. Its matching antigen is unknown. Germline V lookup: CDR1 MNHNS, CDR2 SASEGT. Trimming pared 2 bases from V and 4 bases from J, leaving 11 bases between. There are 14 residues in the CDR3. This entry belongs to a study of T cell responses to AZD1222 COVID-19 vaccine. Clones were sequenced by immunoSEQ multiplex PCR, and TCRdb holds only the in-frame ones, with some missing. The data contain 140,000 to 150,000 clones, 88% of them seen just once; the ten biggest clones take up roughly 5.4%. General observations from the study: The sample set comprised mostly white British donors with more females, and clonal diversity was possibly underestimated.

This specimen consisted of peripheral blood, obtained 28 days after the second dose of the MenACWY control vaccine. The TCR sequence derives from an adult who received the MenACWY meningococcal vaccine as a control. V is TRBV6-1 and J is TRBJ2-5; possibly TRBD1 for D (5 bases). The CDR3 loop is CASSEWGRLETQYF. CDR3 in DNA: TGTGCCAGCAGTGAATGGGGCCGCTTAGAGACCCAGTACTTC.